The entry below describes one TCR beta chain. Its antigen is unidentified. These data are taken from a study of T cells in localized non-small cell lung cancer. There are 15 residues in the CDR3. Germline values: CDR1 SGHVS, CDR2 FQNEAQ. V trimming: 5 bases; J trimming: 5 bases; junction bases outside the gene matches: 9. Profiling relied on immunoSEQ multiplex PCR, and the TCRdb table lists in-frame clones only, not all of them. The table has tens of thousands of clones, 70% to 90% seen once; the top ten hold less than 25%. The study's findings and limits: The study detected a median roughly 57 of the top 100 tumor clones in adjacent lung. Higher blood T cell density tracked longer overall survival. Multi-region tumor sequencing was not done, so intratumor heterogeneity could not be excluded. Measurement of T cell clonality placed uninvolved adjacent lung highest, above the level in tumor.

The chain recombines TRBV7-8 with TRBJ2-7; 10 bases fit TRBD2. This clonotype was sampled from a man aged 35 to 69 with stage I squamous cell lung carcinoma. The sample was peripheral blood, taken before any cancer treatment. DNA for the CDR3: TGTGCCAGCAGCCGGCTTAGCGGGAGGATCGACGAGCAGTACTTC. Translation: CASSRLSGRIDEQYF.